This T cell receptor (beta chain) emerged from a study of regulatory T cells in long-lasting Graves disease. Time point meaning: newly diagnosed GD, antithyroid drugs for less than 3 months. The TCR library used RNA extracted from PBMCs. Study findings and constraints: Limited samples may have lowered accuracy. There were preferences for TRBV28, TRBJ1-2 and TRBJ2-5 in persistent disease.

A word on this clonotype: Its matching antigen is unknown.

Germline trimming cut 6 bases from V and 12 bases from J; bases unmatched to any gene: 28. This CDR3 comprises 19 residues. The germline V gene encodes CDR1 MNHEY and CDR2 SVGEGT. TCR beta libraries were built with iRepertoire HTBI primers and Arm-PCR of CDR3 regions. Original processing notes: Among the samples, 60 to 65 TRBV and some 15 TRBJ segments were identified. One entry per CDR3 protein results from TCRdb running MiXCR on the multiplex PCR reads. Here the V and J calls rest on TCRdb's processing, not on the authors' analysis. Of about 560,000 distinct CDR3 sequences in the sample, 15% to 20% were seen once. This sample was shared with a second study, whose subject was T cells in Graves' hyperthyroidism and ophthalmopathy.

Source: peripheral blood mononuclear cells (PBMCs), taken at new diagnosis, from a patient treated with antithyroid drugs. The source of this sequence is a man younger than 35 with Graves disease. The chain employs TRBV6-2 or TRBV6-3 and TRBJ1-4; 7 nucleotides match TRBD1. CDR3 amino acids: CASSPGLAASQGKMKELFF. Here the CDR3 DNA reads TGTGCCAGCAGCCCCGGGCTCGCAGCGTCACAGGGGAAAATGAAGGAACTGTTTTTT.